The 27 T cell receptor beta chains below come from one sample, sequenced in a study of blood T cell repertoires in COVID-19. The repertoire was sequenced with immunoSEQ multiplex PCR; TCRdb's copy has only in-frame clones and lacks some. The sample includes almost 400,000 clones, 85% to 90% of them seen just once. Source material: PBMCs or T cells enriched from blood (not recorded which). Receptor source: a woman aged 25 to 45 with acute COVID-19.

V gene TRBV6-6 combines with J gene TRBJ1-6, with 11 bases lining up with TRBD1. After removal of 6 bases from V and 9 bases from J, the junction contained 7 bases not matched to a gene. Per the germline V gene, CDR1 is MNHNY and CDR2 is SVGAGI (reference sequence). The length of the CDR3 is 15 residues. The CDR3 sequence is CASRGPGQGVSPLHF. CDR3 in DNA: TGTGCCAGCAGGGGCCCGGGACAGGGGGTTTCACCCCTCCACTTT.

The gene calls are TRBV5-1 and TRBJ2-7; TRBD2 is a possible D gene (6 bases). There are 14 residues in the CDR3. Trimming left V 4 bases short and J 3 bases short, with 14 bases between. Germline-derived CDR1 and CDR2 are SGHRS and YFSETQ. The CDR3 region is CASSEGLPIYEQYF. The CDR3 DNA reads as TGCGCCAGCAGCGAAGGACTACCGATCTACGAGCAGTACTTC.

This clone was observed a few times. The CDR3: CASSPASYSGNTIYF. The CDR3 DNA reads TGTGCCAGCAGCCCCGCCAGTTACTCTGGAAACACCATATATTTT. The V and J genes are TRBV9 and TRBJ1-3; no definite D call. CDR1 and CDR2 from the germline V gene are SGDLS and YYNGEE. The V gene lost 4 bases and the J gene lost 0 bases, with 11 bases spanning the gap. The CDR3 runs 15 residues.

The chain carries TRBV5-1 and TRBJ1-1; 12 bases line up with TRBD1. Looked up from germline, CDR1 is SGHRS and CDR2 is YFSETQ. With 4 bases clipped from V and 4 bases from J, the junction kept 5 bases outside the gene matches. CDR3 length: 15 amino acids. The CDR3 protein is CASSEWDRGPTEAFF. CDR3 nucleotide sequence: TGCGCCAGCAGCGAGTGGGACAGGGGGCCCACTGAAGCTTTCTTT.

This clone turned up a few times. The V call is TRBV5-8, the J call TRBJ1-2, with D possibly matching TRBD1 (5 bases). The V gene lost 1 base and the J gene lost 6 bases, with 13 bases spanning the gap. CDR1 is SGHTS, CDR2 YDEGEE, per germline. CDR3 size: 14 residues. The CDR3 reads CASSLRRGGDGYTF. CDR3 in DNA: TGTGCCAGCAGCTTGAGGAGGGGTGGCGATGGCTACACCTTC.

This chain joins TRBV18 and TRBJ2-4; D is unclear. CDR3 length: 13 residues. CDR1 and CDR2 from the germline V gene are KGHSH and LQKENI. The ends were cut back, 5 bases at V and 8 bases at J, with 13 bases in the middle. The CDR3 reads CASSIGRSDIQYF. The CDR3 nucleotides read TGTGCCAGCTCAATTGGGCGTTCGGACATTCAGTACTTC. The whole variable domain, remainder taken from reference TRBV18 and TRBJ2-4, is NAGVMQNPRHLVRRRGQEARLRCSPMKGHSHVYWYRQLPEEGLKFMVYLQKENIIDESGMPKERFSAEFPKEGPSILRIQQVVRGDSAAYFCASSIGRSDIQYFGAGTRLSVL.

This chain uses TRBV6-5 with TRBJ2-2, with 8 nucleotides matching TRBD1. Per germline, CDR1 MNHEY and CDR2 SVGAGI. The CDR3 spans 16 residues. V lost 4 bases and J lost 3; bases outside the gene matches: 7. CDR3 sequence (DNA): TGTGCCAGCAGTTCCACAGGGGGGTGGGACACCGGGGAGCTGTTTTTT. As protein: CASSSTGGWDTGELFF.

The gene calls are TRBV7-3 and TRBJ2-2; D may be TRBD1 (5 bases). Germline V CDR1 and CDR2: SGHTA, FQGTGA. The CDR3 length is 15 residues. Trimming took off 4 bases at V and 6 bases at J, with 15 bases between the two ends. The CDR3 loop is CASSSQGGVAGELFF. The CDR3 nucleotides are TGTGCCAGCAGCTCGCAGGGCGGTGTAGCCGGGGAGCTGTTTTTT.

The chain employs TRBV7-7 and TRBJ2-1; 8 bases match TRBD2. Germline CDR1 SSHAT, CDR2 FNYEAQ (reference sequence). CDR3 length: 13 amino acids. V was pared by 5 bases and J by 3 bases, with 0 bases of the junction left unmatched. The CDR3 loop reads CASSSGGYNEQFF. The CDR3 coding sequence is TGTGCCAGCAGCAGCGGGGGCTACAATGAGCAGTTCTTC. Full variable domain (remainder filled in from reference TRBV7-7 and TRBJ2-1): GAGVSQSPRYKVTKRGQDVTLRCDPISSHATLYWYQQALGQGPEFLTYFNYEAQPDKSGLPSDRFSAERPEGSISTLTIQRTEQRDSAMYRCASSSGGYNEQFFGPGTRLTVL.

The chain recombines TRBV5-1 with TRBJ2-1; unclear D gene. This CDR3 has 13 amino acids. Germline loops: CDR1 SGHRS, CDR2 YFSETQ. V was trimmed by 0 bases and J by 5 bases, leaving 6 bases between them. For the CDR3, the DNA is TGCGCCAGCAGCTTGGTGCCGGACAATGAGCAGTTCTTC. Residues: CASSLVPDNEQFF.

This clone has only one observation. The rearrangement joins TRBV4-1 to TRBJ1-4; D ambiguous. Germline CDR1 reads MGHRA; CDR2 reads YSYEKL. The V gene lost 4 bases and the J gene lost 3 bases, with 18 bases spanning the gap. The CDR3 totals 17 residues. The CDR3 region is CASSRTAPGMANEKLFF. The CDR3, as DNA: TGCGCCAGCAGCCGGACCGCTCCGGGAATGGCTAATGAAAAACTGTTTTTT.

The V and J genes are TRBV5-8 and TRBJ1-1, with D unclear. The germline V gene encodes CDR1 SGHTS and CDR2 YDEGEE. The CDR3 covers 13 residues. The V end lost 2 bases, the J end lost 3 bases, and 8 bases lay between the germline ends. The CDR3 DNA is TGTGCCAGCAGCTTTGAAGCGGACACTGAAGCTTTCTTT. This codes for CASSFEADTEAFF.

The chain recombines TRBV2 with TRBJ1-5; unclear D gene. Trimming took off 5 bases at V and 6 bases at J, with 8 bases between the two ends. Germline CDR1 is SNHLY and CDR2 is FYNNEI. The CDR3 has 12 residues. The CDR3 nucleotides are TGTGCCAGCAGTCGTTCCTCTCAGCCCCAGCATTTT. This codes for CASSRSSQPQHF.

This chain links TRBV3-1 (or the pseudogene TRBV3-2) with TRBJ2-1; 14 nucleotides match TRBD2. With V trimmed by 1 base and J by 1 base, 12 bases remained unmatched. From germline, CDR1 is LGHDT and CDR2 YNNKEL (reference sequence). The CDR3 totals 21 residues. CDR3 bases: TGTGCCAGCAGCCAAGGGCCGCGACTAGCGGGGGGGCGTGGTTCCTACAATGAGCAGTTCTTC. Translation: CASSQGPRLAGGRGSYNEQFF.

The chain uses TRBV29-1 and TRBJ2-7, with 7 bases that match TRBD1. The germline V gene has CDR1 SQVTM and CDR2 ANQGSEA. The CDR3 is 16 residues long. V shed 6 bases and J 3 bases; nucleotides not matched to a gene: 17. CDR3 sequence: CSVPYPGQVAFYEQYF. The CDR3 DNA is TGCAGCGTCCCCTACCCCGGACAGGTCGCCTTCTACGAGCAGTACTTC.

In its sample, this clone was seen once. This chain links TRBV30 with TRBJ2-1, with 9 positions matching TRBD1. The germline V gene has CDR1 GTSNPN and CDR2 SVGIG (reference sequence). The CDR3 is 11 amino acids. V trimming: 8 bases; J trimming: 9 bases; junction bases outside the gene matches: 5. The DNA for the CDR3 is TGTGCCGGGACAGGGTACGGTGAGCAGTTCTTC. This sequence encodes CAGTGYGEQFF.

V gene TRBV6-5 combines with J gene TRBJ1-5, with a tentative D call TRBD1 (6 bases). Trimming removed 9 bases from V and 0 bases from J, with 15 bases in between. Germline V gives CDR1 MNHEY, CDR2 SVGAGI. There are 15 residues in the CDR3. For the CDR3, the DNA is TGTGCCAGTTCTGGGACACACGGTAGCAATCAGCCCCAGCATTTT. It codes for CASSGTHGSNQPQHF.

V is TRBV18 and J is TRBJ1-4; D is unresolved. Germline CDR1 is KGHSH and CDR2 is LQKENI. The CDR3 length is 17 residues. Between the trimmed V and J ends, which lost 1 base and 8 bases, there was a span of 20 bases. CDR3 amino acids: CASSPLNKDLGYEKLFF. The CDR3 coding sequence is TGTGCCAGCTCACCACTGAACAAAGACTTAGGTTACGAAAAACTGTTTTTT.

The chain carries TRBV11-3 and TRBJ2-1; 11 bases align to TRBD2. V dropped 2 bases and J dropped 4; count of bases not matched to a gene: 4. CDR3 size: 16 residues. Germline CDR1 SGHNT, CDR2 YENEEA. CDR3 sequence: CASSLTSGGDYNEQFF. The CDR3 bases are TGTGCCAGCAGCTTAACTAGCGGGGGCGATTACAATGAGCAGTTCTTC.

This chain joins TRBV7-3 and TRBJ2-1, with D perhaps TRBD1 (6 bases). CDR3 size: 14 residues. Germline-derived CDR1 and CDR2 are SGHTA and FQGTGA. The V gene lost 6 bases and the J gene lost 0 bases, with 9 bases spanning the gap. In DNA, the CDR3 is TGTGCCAGCAGTGGGGGCAGCTCCTACAATGAGCAGTTCTTC. This codes for CASSGGSSYNEQFF.

This clone was detected a few times. The chain has TRBV13 and TRBJ2-5; 8 bases align to TRBD1. With V trimmed by 5 bases and J by 1 base, 3 bases remained unmatched. CDR3 size: 14 residues. Germline V CDR1 and CDR2: PRHDT, FYEKMQ (reference sequence). The DNA for the CDR3 is TGTGCCAGCAGCAGCACAGGGGGCCAAGAGACCCAGTACTTC. Translation gives CASSSTGGQETQYF.

The chain carries TRBV28 and TRBJ1-6; D ambiguous. V lost 8 bases and J 0 bases, leaving 8 bases between the germline ends. The germline CDR1 and CDR2 sequences are MDHEN and SYDVKM. The length of the CDR3 is 14 residues. CDR3 nucleotides: TGTGCCAGCCGGTTGAGCTCCTATAATTCACCCCTCCACTTT. Translation: CASRLSSYNSPLHF. The complete variable domain, with remaining parts taken from reference TRBV28 and TRBJ1-6, reads DVKVTQSSRYLVKRTGEKVFLECVQDMDHENMFWYRQDPGLGLRLIYFSYDVKMKEKGDIPEGYSVSREKKERFSLILESASTNQTSMYLCASRLSSYNSPLHFGNGTRLTVT.

The DNA for the CDR3 is TGTGCCAGCAGACGACAGGGGAGATATAATTCACCCCTCCACTTT. Its translation is CASRRQGRYNSPLHF. The chain has TRBV6-5 and TRBJ1-6; 8 nucleotides line up with TRBD1. Germline CDR1 MNHEY, CDR2 SVGAGI. This CDR3 has 15 amino acids. V lost 6 bases, J lost 4 bases, and 5 bases stayed unmatched.

This clone was picked up a small number of times. This chain connects TRBV9 to TRBJ2-3; TRBD2 matches 9 bases. The CDR3 sequence is 18 residues long. Losses at the gene ends were 0 bases for V and 3 bases for J; bases not matched to a gene: 11. Per germline, CDR1 SGDLS and CDR2 YYNGEE. This CDR3 is CASSVAPAGGSRTDTQYF. The CDR3 coding sequence is TGTGCCAGCAGCGTAGCTCCAGCGGGGGGAAGTAGGACAGATACGCAGTATTTT. Variable domain in full (rest from reference TRBV9 and TRBJ2-3): DSGVTQTPKHLITATGQRVTLRCSPRSGDLSVYWYQQSLDQGLQFLIQYYNGEERAKGNILERFSAQQFPDLHSELNLSSLELGDSALYFCASSVAPAGGSRTDTQYFGPGTRLTVL.

The J gene is TRBJ1-5, the V gene TRBV18; the D is unclear. The CDR3 covers 15 residues. From germline, CDR1 is KGHSH and CDR2 LQKENI. Trimming removed 6 bases from V and 8 bases from J, with 20 bases in between. CDR3 nucleotide sequence: TGTGCCAGCTCGCGCGGGAACGAGGTCAAGGAGCCCCAGCATTTT. Translated: CASSRGNEVKEPQHF.

The chain joins TRBV6-5 to TRBJ2-7, with 14 positions matching TRBD2. The CDR3 is 16 amino acids. Germline V gene data show CDR1 as MNHEY and CDR2 as SVGAGI. The V and J ends lost 4 bases and 4 bases, in that order; junction bases with no gene match: 6. The CDR3 loop is CASSWTSGGPSYEQYF. For the CDR3, the DNA is TGTGCCAGCAGTTGGACTAGCGGGGGGCCTAGTTACGAGCAGTACTTC.

The chain uses TRBV7-2 and TRBJ1-1; no clear D. Germline lookup yields CDR1 SGHTA and CDR2 FQGNSA. This CDR3 region has 13 residues. V lost 1 base to trimming and J lost 1 base, with 4 bases between them. The CDR3 bases are TGTGCCAGCAGCTTAGTGGCGAACACTGAAGCTTTCTTT. It is translated as CASSLVANTEAFF.